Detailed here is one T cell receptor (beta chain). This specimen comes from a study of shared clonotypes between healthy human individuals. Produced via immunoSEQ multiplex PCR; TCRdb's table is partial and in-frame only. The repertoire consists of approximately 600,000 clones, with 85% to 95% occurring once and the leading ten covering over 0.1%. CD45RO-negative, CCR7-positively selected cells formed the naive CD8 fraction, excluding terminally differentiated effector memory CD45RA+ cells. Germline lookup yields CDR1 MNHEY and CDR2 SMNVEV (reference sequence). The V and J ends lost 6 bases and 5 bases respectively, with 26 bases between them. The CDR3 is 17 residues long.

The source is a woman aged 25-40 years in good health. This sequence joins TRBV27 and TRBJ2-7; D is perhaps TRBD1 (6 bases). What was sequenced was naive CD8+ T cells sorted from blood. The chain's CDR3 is CASSSGAPTGSLDEQYF. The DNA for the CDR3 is TGTGCCAGCAGCTCTGGGGCCCCGACAGGTTCTCTGGACGAGCAGTACTTC.